This T cell receptor (beta chain) was profiled in a study of cytomegalovirus exposure and HLA in healthy donors. There were likely unrecorded immune exposures, though donors were nominally healthy when sampled. Primers: 60 Vbeta forward and 13 Jbeta reverse. Sequencing was performed with immunoSEQ multiplex PCR; in TCRdb, only in-frame clones are kept and a portion is missing. This sample has some 130,000 clones; about 8.9% occur once, and the top ten carry 1.5% to 2%. Sequenced sample: PBMCs. The TCR was taken from a man between 50 and 59 years old in good health and CMV-seronegative.

As DNA, the CDR3 is TGTGCCACCAGCAGAGGATGGGGGGAGTCGTCCTACGAGCAGTACTTC. Its translation is CATSRGWGESSYEQYF. The V gene is TRBV15, the J gene TRBJ2-7; perhaps TRBD2 as D (6 bases). Trimming removed 1 base at V and 1 base at J, with 14 bases between. This CDR3 comprises 16 residues. CDR1 is LNHNV, CDR2 YYDKDF, per germline (reference sequence).